In this sample, the clone carrying this TCR beta chain turned up a few times. These data come from a study of OX40 agonist ivuxolimab in advanced cancers. The protocol was immunoSEQ multiplex PCR, while the TCRdb copy is restricted to in-frame clones and leaves out a portion. The sample yields under 20,000 clones, roughly 71% seen once. Here the sequenced sample was CD4+ or CD8+ T cells sorted from blood, taken in a trial of the OX40 agonist ivuxolimab. The clonotype originates from an adult with an advanced solid tumor such as melanoma, head and neck, liver or kidney cancer.

DNA for the CDR3: TGTGCCAGCAGTTTAGACATGGGGCCCTTGTACGAGCAGTACTTC. Its protein is CASSLDMGPLYEQYF. The V call is TRBV27, the J call TRBJ2-7, with a weak D call TRBD1 (5 bases). The germline CDR1 and CDR2 sequences are MNHEY and SMNVEV (reference sequence). V was pared by 2 bases and J by 4 bases, with 15 bases between. The CDR3 has 15 amino acids.